Each of the 32 T cell receptor beta chains below was sequenced from the same sample in a study of Ad26.COV2.S vaccination and SARS-CoV-2 variants. Profiling relied on immunoSEQ multiplex PCR, and the TCRdb table lists in-frame clones only, not all of them. The table records about 320,000 clones, around four fifths of them present only once. Indicated treatment: 15 to 20 received Ad26.COV2.S at low or high dose, single or two shots; 5 received placebo; per-sample allocation not given. Sampling took place 63 days after the first vaccine or placebo injection. Material: peripheral blood, obtained in a trial of Ad26.COV2.S vaccine versus placebo. The receptors here all came from a person between 18 and 65 years old who received the Ad26.COV2.S COVID-19 vaccine or a placebo.

This clone has just a few counts. The chain joins TRBV5-1 to TRBJ1-1, with TRBD1 matching 8 bases. This CDR3 contains 15 residues. CDR1 SGHRS and CDR2 YFSETQ come from the germline V gene. After removal of 4 bases from V and 3 bases from J, the junction contained 8 bases not matched to a gene. The CDR3 sequence is CASSHRQGLDTEAFF. The CDR3 region has the DNA TGCGCCAGCAGCCATAGACAGGGGTTGGACACTGAAGCTTTCTTT.

J is TRBJ2-5 and V is TRBV9, with D perhaps TRBD1 (6 bases). Germline loops: CDR1 SGDLS, CDR2 YYNGEE. This CDR3 spans 15 amino acids. Trimming removed 0 bases at V and 5 bases at J, with 14 bases between. CDR3 in DNA: TGTGCCAGCAGCGTAGCTCGGCAGGGGCCCGAGACCCAGTACTTC. Translation: CASSVARQGPETQYF.

The chain links TRBV29-1 to TRBJ2-1; 9 nucleotides align to TRBD2. The trim removed 4 bases at V and 4 bases at J, leaving 17 bases unmatched. In germline, CDR1 is SQVTM, CDR2 ANQGSEA. The length of the CDR3 is 18 residues. The CDR3 loop reads CSVVEGGVLAGHYNEQFF. Written as DNA, the CDR3 is TGCAGCGTTGTTGAAGGGGGCGTTCTAGCGGGGCATTACAATGAGCAGTTCTTC.

J is TRBJ2-3 and V is TRBV2; D might be TRBD1 (6 bases). With 7 bases removed from V and 1 base from J, the gap between germline ends came to 15 bases. The CDR3 is made up of 15 amino acids. Germline loops: CDR1 SNHLY, CDR2 FYNNEI. The CDR3 protein is CASISRDIRTDTQYF. CDR3 nucleotide sequence: TGTGCCAGCATTAGCCGGGACATCCGCACAGATACGCAGTATTTT. Based on the CDR3 plus reference TRBV2 and TRBJ2-3, the full variable domain is EPEVTQTPSHQVTQMGQEVILRCVPISNHLYFYWYRQILGQKVEFLVSFYNNEISEKSEIFDDQFSVERPDGSNFTLKIRSTKLEDSAMYFCASISRDIRTDTQYFGPGTRLTVL.

The chain employs TRBV5-1 and TRBJ2-4; 9 bases are shared with TRBD1. Germline V gene data show CDR1 as SGHRS and CDR2 as YFSETQ. The CDR3 consists of 15 residues. The trim removed 8 bases at V and 6 bases at J, leaving 12 bases unmatched. CDR3 DNA: TGCGCCAGAAACTTGGGGGGACAGGGTTCAAACATTCAGTACTTC. It specifies CARNLGGQGSNIQYF.

The chain is built from TRBV19 and TRBJ2-5; D possibly corresponds to TRBD2 (6 bases). The CDR3 extends over 13 amino acids. CDR1 and CDR2 from the germline V gene are LNHDA and SQIVND (reference sequence). Trimming shortened V by 3 bases and J by 3 bases, and 8 bases separated the two germline ends. The chain's CDR3 is CASSIGGKETQYF. The CDR3 coding sequence is TGTGCCAGTAGTATTGGGGGGAAAGAGACCCAGTACTTC.

The chain employs TRBV5-8 and TRBJ2-6; D is unclear. Germline loops: CDR1 SGHTS, CDR2 YDEGEE. V gave up 3 bases and J gave up 3 bases, with 13 bases separating them. The CDR3 has 16 residues. The CDR3 region has the DNA TGTGCCAGCAGCTCTACGATAGCCCTTGGGGCCAACGTCCTGACTTTC. As protein: CASSSTIALGANVLTF.

With respect to this clone: A much larger clone sits a single nucleotide away, making a read error possible. Different DNA sequences within this sample yield the same CDR3. The V and J genes are TRBV14 and TRBJ1-1; no firm D call. The CDR3 covers 12 residues. Per germline, CDR1 SGHDN and CDR2 FVKESK. V lost 1 base to trimming and J lost 5 bases, with 5 bases between them. The CDR3 nucleotides read TGTGCCAGCAGCCAAGCAGTAACTGAAGCTTTCTTT. The encoded protein is CASSQAVTEAFF.

This chain connects TRBV5-4 to TRBJ2-3; a weak D match, TRBD2 (6 bases). CDR3 length: 17 residues. CDR1 and CDR2 from the germline V gene are SGHNT and YYREEE (reference sequence). Trimming stripped 1 base from V and 4 bases from J, with 19 bases between. The CDR3: CASSLFVRGGRADTQYF. CDR3 DNA sequence: TGTGCCAGCAGCTTGTTTGTTAGGGGAGGAAGAGCAGATACGCAGTATTTT.

The V and J genes are TRBV5-4 and TRBJ1-1; possible D gene TRBD1, 5 bases. This CDR3 contains 15 residues. Germline V gene data show CDR1 as SGHNT and CDR2 as YYREEE (reference sequence). Trimming left V 4 bases short and J 1 base short, with 14 bases between. CDR3: CASSLPQGTNTEAFF. In DNA form, the CDR3 reads TGTGCCAGCAGCCTCCCCCAGGGCACGAACACTGAAGCTTTCTTT.

This chain joins TRBV14 and TRBJ1-1; D is uncertain. CDR1 is SGHDN, CDR2 FVKESK, per germline. This CDR3 spans 14 amino acids. Deletions cut 4 bases from V and 4 bases from J, with 13 bases between. The CDR3 region has the DNA TGTGCCAGCAGCCCCTCGATCGGAAGCACTGAAGCTTTCTTT. Translated, it gives CASSPSIGSTEAFF. Combining the CDR3 with reference TRBV14 and TRBJ1-1 gives the whole variable domain EAGVTQFPSHSVIEKGQTVTLRCDPISGHDNLYWYRRVMGKEIKFLLHFVKESKQDESGMPNNRFLAERTGGTYSTLKVQPAELEDSGVYFCASSPSIGSTEAFFGQGTRLTVV.

The chain employs TRBV6-5 and TRBJ2-7, with 9 bases aligning to TRBD1. This CDR3 is built from 14 residues. V dropped 6 bases and J dropped 6; count of bases not matched to a gene: 9. Germline V gene lookup returns CDR1 MNHEY and CDR2 SVGAGI. Here the CDR3 DNA reads TGTGCCAGCAGAGCAACAGGGGGCTCGGGCGAGCAGTACTTC. Its translation: CASRATGGSGEQYF.

The rearrangement links TRBV5-1 to TRBJ2-2; D tentatively reads TRBD1 or TRBD2 (5 bases each). V dropped 2 bases and J dropped 4 bases, with 12 bases sitting between them. Germline CDR1 is SGHRS and CDR2 is YFSETQ. This CDR3 comprises 15 residues. The CDR3 coding sequence is TGCGCCAGCAGCTTCCCGGGACGGCCCACCGGGGAGCTGTTTTTT. Protein sequence: CASSFPGRPTGELFF.

The V call is TRBV27, the J call TRBJ1-1; D perhaps matches TRBD1 (5 bases). V lost 2 bases, J lost 3 bases, and 7 bases lay in between. The CDR3 totals 13 residues. From germline, CDR1 is MNHEY and CDR2 SMNVEV (reference sequence). Here the CDR3 DNA reads TGTGCCAGCAGTTTACGCAGGGACACTGAAGCTTTCTTT. Translated: CASSLRRDTEAFF.

The J gene is TRBJ1-1, the V gene TRBV6-5, with D possibly being TRBD1 (5 bases). The CDR3 contains 14 residues. Per germline, CDR1 MNHEY and CDR2 SVGAGI. V gave up 5 bases and J gave up 1 base, with 11 bases separating them. The CDR3 nucleotides read TGTGCCAGCAGTCAGGGATGGGGGAACACTGAAGCTTTCTTT. Protein sequence: CASSQGWGNTEAFF.

This clone was counted once. The DNA of the CDR3 is TGTGCCAGCAGATCTGGGGCGGCGTGGGGCGAGCAGTACTTC. The encoded protein is CASRSGAAWGEQYF. The chain links TRBV11-1 to TRBJ2-7; a possible D gene is TRBD1 (5 bases). The CDR3 length is 14 residues. Per germline, CDR1 SGHAT and CDR2 FQDESV (reference sequence). V was cut by 6 bases and J by 6 bases, with 18 bases left in between.

The chain joins TRBV7-3 to TRBJ2-1; tentative D call: TRBD1 (6 bases). The CDR3 contains 14 residues. Trimming removed 1 base from V and 6 bases from J, with 10 bases in between. Germline lookup yields CDR1 SGHTA and CDR2 FQGTGA. CDR3 loop: CASSLKTGTNEQFF. DNA of the CDR3: TGTGCCAGCAGCTTAAAGACAGGAACCAATGAGCAGTTCTTC. Together with reference TRBV7-3 and TRBJ2-1, the CDR3 gives the full variable domain: GAGVSQTPSNKVTEKGKYVELRCDPISGHTALYWYRQSLGQGPEFLIYFQGTGAADDSGLPNDRFFAVRPEGSVSTLKIQRTERGDSAVYLCASSLKTGTNEQFFGPGTRLTVL.

This clone was seen more than once but under ten times. The chain combines TRBV6-5 with TRBJ2-7, with TRBD1 matching over 7 bases. CDR3 length equals 15 residues. From germline, CDR1 is MNHEY and CDR2 SVGAGI. The J segment lost 2 bases and the V segment lost 6 bases, leaving 10 bases of the junction unmatched. As DNA, the CDR3 is TGTGCCAGCAGGGGGAACAGGGGAGTCACCTACGAGCAGTACTTC. It is translated as CASRGNRGVTYEQYF.

The V call is TRBV5-4, the J call TRBJ1-2; D unclear. The germline V and J ends were trimmed by 2 bases and 2 bases, with 13 bases remaining between them. CDR3 length: 15 amino acids. Germline CDR1 SGHNT, CDR2 YYREEE (reference sequence). CDR3 bases: TGTGCCAGCAGCTTAGTCACGACTAAAAACTATGGCTACACCTTC. Translation: CASSLVTTKNYGYTF.

The chain employs TRBV6-2 or TRBV6-3 and TRBJ2-3; D is undetermined. Trimming left V 2 bases short and J 7 bases short, with 10 bases between. The CDR3 sequence is 13 residues long. Germline V gene lookup returns CDR1 MNHEY and CDR2 SVGEGT. The CDR3 sequence is CASSYPNGYTQYF. The CDR3 DNA reads as TGTGCCAGCAGTTACCCGAACGGGTATACGCAGTATTTT.

The chain recombines TRBV28 with TRBJ1-5; unclear D gene. The V end lost 5 bases, the J end lost 4 bases, and 6 bases lay between the germline ends. Germline CDR1 is MDHEN and CDR2 is SYDVKM. The CDR3 has 12 amino acids. The CDR3: CASSQINQPQHF. In nucleotides, the CDR3 is TGTGCCAGCAGTCAGATTAATCAGCCCCAGCATTTT.

This clone was seen a handful of times. This chain joins TRBV3-1 (or the pseudogene TRBV3-2) and TRBJ1-2; possible D gene TRBD1, 6 bases. V lost 2 bases to trimming and J lost 7 bases, with 14 bases between them. Germline loops: CDR1 LGHDT, CDR2 YNNKEL (reference sequence). CDR3 size: 14 residues. The CDR3 here is CASSQKSGAGGYTF. The CDR3 DNA reads as TGTGCCAGCAGCCAAAAATCAGGGGCTGGTGGCTACACCTTC.

V and J are TRBV5-1 and TRBJ2-3; D is perhaps TRBD1 or TRBD2 (5 bases each). Trimming took 5 bases from V and 3 from J, leaving 7 bases between them. Looked up from germline, CDR1 is SGHRS and CDR2 is YFSETQ. The CDR3 is 12 amino acids. CDR3 DNA sequence: TGCGCCAGCAGGTGGGGGACAGATACGCAGTATTTT. Its translation: CASRWGTDTQYF. The whole variable domain, filled in from reference TRBV5-1 and TRBJ2-3, reads KAGVTQTPRYLIKTRGQQVTLSCSPISGHRSVSWYQQTPGQGLQFLFEYFSETQRNKGNFPGRFSGRQFSNSRSEMNVSTLELGDSALYLCASRWGTDTQYFGPGTRLTVL.

The genes are TRBV5-1 and TRBJ2-2; D is unresolved. The length of the CDR3 is 15 residues. Germline V gene sequence: CDR1 SGHRS, CDR2 YFSETQ. V was clipped by 0 bases and J by 0 bases, with 6 bases between them. This chain's CDR3 is CASSLDTSNTGELFF. The DNA for the CDR3 is TGCGCCAGCAGCTTGGACACTTCGAACACCGGGGAGCTGTTTTTT.

This chain links TRBV6-1 with TRBJ2-2; 7 bases agree with TRBD1. The V gene's germline CDR1 is MNHNS and CDR2 SASEGT. The CDR3 loop spans 14 amino acids. V lost 8 bases to trimming and J lost 0 bases; unmatched junction nucleotides: 3. In DNA, the CDR3 is TGTGCCAGCGGGGGACAGACGAACACCGGGGAGCTGTTTTTT. It specifies CASGGQTNTGELFF.

This rearrangement joins TRBV5-1 to TRBJ1-1, with D perhaps TRBD1 (5 bases). This CDR3 region has 15 residues. Deletions cut 1 base from V and 3 bases from J, with 13 bases between. CDR1 SGHRS and CDR2 YFSETQ come from the germline V gene. The CDR3, as DNA: TGCGCCAGCAGCTTGAATTGGGGGAAGGACACTGAAGCTTTCTTT. Its translation is CASSLNWGKDTEAFF.

The J gene is TRBJ2-5, the V gene TRBV15; D not resolved. The CDR3 extends over 15 amino acids. Looked up from germline, CDR1 is LNHNV and CDR2 is YYDKDF (reference sequence). V lost 0 bases and J lost 2, with 10 bases in between. DNA of the CDR3: TGTGCCACCAGCAGAGACCAGCAGGTTCAAGAGACCCAGTACTTC. Encoded protein: CATSRDQQVQETQYF.

This chain connects TRBV27 to TRBJ1-4, with 9 nucleotides matching TRBD1. V was pared by 4 bases and J by 8 bases, with 8 bases of the junction left unmatched. The CDR3 consists of 15 residues. Germline V gene sequence: CDR1 MNHEY, CDR2 SMNVEV (reference sequence). The CDR3 bases are TGTGCCAGCAGTTCAAACAGGGGGCAACGAGAAAAACTGTTTTTT. Protein: CASSSNRGQREKLFF. The entire variable domain, with the rest obtained from reference TRBV27 and TRBJ1-4, is as follows: EAQVTQNPRYLITVTGKKLTVTCSQNMNHEYMSWYRQDPGLGLRQIYYSMNVEVTDKGDVPEGYKVSRKEKRNFPLILESPSPNQTSLYFCASSSNRGQREKLFFGSGTQLSVL.

The sample holds a few counts of this clone. This chain links TRBV19 with TRBJ1-5; 8 positions match TRBD1. V shed 8 bases, J shed 7 bases, and the junction held 10 bases outside the gene matches. Germline V gene sequence: CDR1 LNHDA, CDR2 SQIVND (reference sequence). The CDR3 length is 14 residues. CDR3: CASGPQQGGQPQHF. Written as DNA, the CDR3 is TGTGCCAGTGGTCCGCAACAGGGGGGGCAGCCCCAGCATTTT.

The chain recombines TRBV21-1 with TRBJ2-4; the DNA was not compared with TRBD2, the D call given in the table. TRBV21-1 is flagged as a pseudogene. This CDR3 is built from 13 residues. CDR3 amino acids: CASTRGGKNIQYF. CDR3 nucleotide sequence: TGTGCCAGCACCCGGGGGGGCAAAAACATTCAGTACTTC.

CDR3 loop: CASTELGNQPQHF. As DNA, the CDR3 is TGTGCCAGCACGGAGCTGGGCAATCAGCCCCAGCATTTT. The chain carries TRBV28 and TRBJ1-5; no clear D. Germline loops: CDR1 MDHEN, CDR2 SYDVKM. The CDR3 length is 13 residues. With 7 bases removed from V and 2 bases from J, the gap between germline ends came to 9 bases.

Regarding this clone: An end of the junction does not agree with germline; a read error may underlie this. This chain uses TRBV5-1 with TRBJ2-2, with D possibly matching TRBD2 (5 bases). This CDR3 is 16 amino acids long. Germline V CDR1 and CDR2: SGHRS, YFSETQ. DNA of the CDR3: TGCGCCAGCAGCCCCACTCGGGTCGGGAACGCCGGGGAGCTGTTTTTT. Translated, it gives CASSPTRVGNAGELFF.